A selection of T cell receptor beta chains follows, all from one sample in a study of cytomegalovirus exposure and HLA in healthy donors. Profiling relied on immunoSEQ multiplex PCR, and the TCRdb table lists in-frame clones only, not all of them. The repertoire consists of about 110,000 clones, with 70% to 80% occurring once and the leading ten covering over 2.5%. Sequencing input: PBMCs. The receptors come from a female donor in good health and CMV-seronegative. CDR3s include the opening cysteine and the closing phenylalanine or tryptophan. The D gene is left open where the match is weak. Clone size is stated in some rows and not others, as once, few, many or a class when expanded.

D gene: TRBD1; clone size: NA; J gene: TRBJ2-1; V gene: TRBV5-6; CDR3 protein: CASSFRDRDNEQFF; CDR3 DNA: TGTGCCAGCAGCTTCCGGGACAGGGACAATGAGCAGTTCTTC
D gene: TRBD1; clone size: NA; J gene: TRBJ2-2; V gene: TRBV18; CDR3 protein: CASSPGTGIENTGELFF; CDR3 DNA: TGTGCCAGCTCACCCGGGACAGGGATCGAGAACACCGGGGAGCTGTTTTTT
D gene: NA; clone size: NA; J gene: TRBJ2-7; V gene: TRBV6-1; CDR3 protein: CASSELGQGQYF; CDR3 DNA: TGTGCCAGCAGTGAATTGGGTCAGGGGCAGTACTTC
D gene: NA; clone size: few; J gene: TRBJ1-2; V gene: TRBV6-5; CDR3 protein: CASSYSGQAYGYTF; CDR3 DNA: TGTGCCAGCAGTTACAGTGGGCAGGCTTATGGCTACACCTTC
D gene: TRBD2; clone size: NA; J gene: TRBJ2-7; V gene: TRBV2; CDR3 protein: CASKPGLAVYEQYF; CDR3 DNA: TGTGCCAGCAAACCGGGACTAGCGGTGTACGAGCAGTACTTC
D gene: TRBD1; clone size: few; J gene: TRBJ2-7; V gene: TRBV6-6; CDR3 protein: CASSSSGTGPYEQYF; CDR3 DNA: TGTGCCAGCAGCTCCTCCGGGACAGGGCCCTACGAGCAGTACTTC
D gene: NA; clone size: NA; J gene: TRBJ1-1; V gene: TRBV6-5; CDR3 protein: CASRKFQGTEAFF; CDR3 DNA: TGTGCCAGCAGGAAATTCCAGGGCACTGAAGCTTTCTTT
D gene: NA; clone size: NA; J gene: TRBJ1-4; V gene: TRBV28; CDR3 protein: CASSLGQYFEKLFF; CDR3 DNA: TGTGCCAGCAGTCTCGGACAGTATTTCGAAAAACTGTTTTTT
D gene: TRBD1; clone size: NA; J gene: TRBJ2-3; V gene: TRBV11-3; CDR3 protein: CASSLLRDRGLDTQYF; CDR3 DNA: TGTGCCAGCAGCTTACTCCGGGACAGGGGGTTAGATACGCAGTATTTT
D gene: NA; clone size: NA; J gene: TRBJ2-3; V gene: TRBV5-1; CDR3 protein: CASTETDTQYF; CDR3 DNA: TGCGCCAGCACAGAAACAGATACGCAGTATTTT
D gene: NA; clone size: NA; J gene: TRBJ2-7; V gene: TRBV6-6; CDR3 protein: CASSQQGREQYF; CDR3 DNA: TGTGCCAGCAGCCAACAGGGCCGGGAGCAGTACTTC
D gene: NA; clone size: NA; J gene: TRBJ2-7; V gene: TRBV7-6; CDR3 protein: CASSLGRGDEQYF; CDR3 DNA: TGTGCCAGCAGCCTCGGCAGGGGCGACGAGCAGTACTTC
D gene: TRBD1; clone size: NA; J gene: TRBJ2-3; V gene: TRBV18; CDR3 protein: CASSPFPGQDTDTQYF; CDR3 DNA: TGTGCCAGCTCACCATTCCCGGGACAGGACACAGATACGCAGTATTTT
D gene: TRBD1; clone size: NA; J gene: TRBJ2-7; V gene: TRBV4-1; CDR3 protein: CASSSDRVHEQYF; CDR3 DNA: TGCGCCAGCAGCTCCGACAGGGTCCACGAGCAGTACTTC
D gene: TRBD2; clone size: once; J gene: TRBJ2-3; V gene: TRBV13; CDR3 protein: CASSFGTSGRTDTQYF; CDR3 DNA: TGTGCCAGCAGCTTCGGGACTAGCGGCCGCACAGATACGCAGTATTTT
D gene: NA; clone size: NA; J gene: TRBJ1-1; V gene: TRBV10-3; CDR3 protein: CAISPGPPGVAFF; CDR3 DNA: TGTGCCATCAGTCCCGGCCCCCCCGGGGTCGCTTTCTTT
D gene: TRBD1; clone size: NA; J gene: TRBJ2-1; V gene: TRBV7-9; CDR3 protein: CAVGTGGYNEQFF; CDR3 DNA: TGTGCCGTCGGGACAGGGGGCTACAATGAGCAGTTCTTC
D gene: NA; clone size: NA; J gene: TRBJ2-3; V gene: TRBV18; CDR3 protein: CASSQHRVDTQYF; CDR3 DNA: TGTGCCAGCTCTCAACATCGGGTAGATACGCAGTATTTT
D gene: TRBD1; clone size: NA; J gene: TRBJ1-4; V gene: TRBV7-9; CDR3 protein: CASSRGQGRDEKLFF; CDR3 DNA: TGTGCCAGCAGCCGTGGACAGGGGCGGGATGAAAAACTGTTTTTT
D gene: NA; clone size: NA; J gene: TRBJ1-5; V gene: TRBV4-3; CDR3 protein: CASSQEIGAGDQPQHF; CDR3 DNA: TGCGCCAGCAGCCAAGAGATAGGTGCGGGAGATCAGCCCCAGCATTTT
D gene: TRBD2; clone size: few; J gene: TRBJ2-5; V gene: TRBV9; CDR3 protein: CASSPQLAGRETQYF; CDR3 DNA: TGTGCCAGCAGCCCGCAACTAGCGGGTAGAGAGACCCAGTACTTC
D gene: NA; clone size: NA; J gene: TRBJ2-2; V gene: TRBV11-3; CDR3 protein: CASSLGAVPAGELFF; CDR3 DNA: TGTGCCAGCAGCTTAGGAGCGGTACCGGCCGGGGAGCTGTTTTTT
D gene: NA; clone size: NA; J gene: TRBJ2-1; V gene: TRBV6-5; CDR3 protein: CASSPGADSYNEQFF; CDR3 DNA: TGTGCCAGCAGTCCAGGGGCAGACTCCTACAATGAGCAGTTCTTC
D gene: TRBD1; clone size: NA; J gene: TRBJ2-7; V gene: TRBV12-5; CDR3 protein: CASGLGQGLASSHEQYF; CDR3 DNA: TGTGCTAGTGGTTTAGGACAGGGGCTTGCCTCAAGTCACGAGCAGTACTTC
D gene: TRBD2; clone size: NA; J gene: TRBJ2-1; V gene: TRBV5-1; CDR3 protein: CASSSPRGLAGVSAYNEQFF; CDR3 DNA: TGCGCCAGCAGCTCCCCCAGGGGGCTAGCGGGAGTGTCAGCCTACAATGAGCAGTTCTTC
D gene: TRBD2; clone size: NA; J gene: TRBJ2-3; V gene: TRBV19; CDR3 protein: CASRDGRTSNTQYF; CDR3 DNA: TGTGCCAGTAGGGACGGGAGGACCTCCAATACGCAGTATTTT
D gene: NA; clone size: NA; J gene: TRBJ2-2; V gene: TRBV9; CDR3 protein: CASSVGSRGRTGELFF; CDR3 DNA: TGTGCCAGCAGCGTAGGGTCCCGGGGTCGCACCGGGGAGCTGTTTTTT
D gene: TRBD1; clone size: NA; J gene: TRBJ1-5; V gene: TRBV27; CDR3 protein: CASSPGQGAHQPQHF; CDR3 DNA: TGTGCCAGCAGCCCGGGACAGGGGGCCCATCAGCCCCAGCATTTT
D gene: TRBD2; clone size: few; J gene: TRBJ2-1; V gene: TRBV5-1; CDR3 protein: CASSLYTGGSNEQFF; CDR3 DNA: TGCGCCAGCAGCTTATATACGGGAGGGAGCAATGAGCAGTTCTTC
D gene: NA; clone size: few; J gene: TRBJ2-1; V gene: TRBV7-6; CDR3 protein: CASSPRNGIIGDEQFF; CDR3 DNA: TGTGCCAGCAGCCCTCGGAACGGGATAATCGGCGATGAGCAGTTCTTC
D gene: TRBD2; clone size: NA; J gene: TRBJ2-1; V gene: TRBV2; CDR3 protein: CASRGGRGIF; CDR3 DNA: TGTGCCAGCAGGGGGGGGAGGGGTATCTTC
D gene: NA; clone size: once; J gene: TRBJ1-4; V gene: TRBV29-1; CDR3 protein: CSVHRNEKLFF; CDR3 DNA: TGCAGCGTTCACAGGAATGAAAAACTGTTTTTT
D gene: NA; clone size: NA; J gene: TRBJ2-1; V gene: TRBV19; CDR3 protein: CASTSRSESSYNEQFF; CDR3 DNA: TGTGCCAGTACCTCCAGGTCCGAGAGCTCCTACAATGAGCAGTTCTTC
D gene: NA; clone size: NA; J gene: TRBJ1-2; V gene: TRBV18; CDR3 protein: CASSPTVGQTGPNYGYTF; CDR3 DNA: TGTGCCAGCTCGCCTACGGTTGGACAGACAGGCCCTAACTATGGCTACACCTTC
D gene: NA; clone size: NA; J gene: TRBJ2-5; V gene: TRBV5-1; CDR3 protein: CASSLDGQETQYF; CDR3 DNA: TGCGCCAGCAGCTTGGACGGTCAAGAGACCCAGTACTTC
D gene: TRBD1; clone size: NA; J gene: TRBJ1-1; V gene: TRBV15; CDR3 protein: CATSSRQGFTEAFF; CDR3 DNA: TGTGCCACCAGCAGCAGACAGGGTTTTACTGAAGCTTTCTTT
D gene: NA; clone size: NA; J gene: TRBJ2-2; V gene: TRBV4-1; CDR3 protein: CASSSRTANTGELFF; CDR3 DNA: TGCGCCAGCAGCTCTCGAACGGCGAACACCGGGGAGCTGTTTTTT
D gene: TRBD1; clone size: few; J gene: TRBJ2-7; V gene: TRBV2; CDR3 protein: CASSEGWYRGSEQYF; CDR3 DNA: TGTGCCAGCAGTGAGGGTTGGTACAGGGGAAGCGAGCAGTACTTC
D gene: TRBD1; clone size: NA; J gene: TRBJ2-4; V gene: TRBV19; CDR3 protein: CASSDGTGDNIQYF; CDR3 DNA: TGTGCCAGTTCAGACGGGACAGGGGATAACATTCAGTACTTC
D gene: TRBD2; clone size: NA; J gene: TRBJ2-3; V gene: TRBV4-3; CDR3 protein: CASSRLAGGTDTQYF; CDR3 DNA: TGCGCCAGCAGCCGCCTAGCGGGAGGCACAGATACGCAGTATTTT
D gene: TRBD2; clone size: few; J gene: TRBJ2-7; V gene: TRBV7-2; CDR3 protein: CASSELSSGGGYEQYF; CDR3 DNA: TGTGCCAGCAGCGAGCTCTCTAGCGGAGGAGGGTACGAGCAGTACTTC
D gene: TRBD2; clone size: NA; J gene: TRBJ2-7; V gene: TRBV6-1; CDR3 protein: CASSEAGFGGGPLYEQYF; CDR3 DNA: TGTGCCAGCAGTGAAGCGGGTTTTGGGGGAGGGCCTCTCTACGAGCAGTACTTC